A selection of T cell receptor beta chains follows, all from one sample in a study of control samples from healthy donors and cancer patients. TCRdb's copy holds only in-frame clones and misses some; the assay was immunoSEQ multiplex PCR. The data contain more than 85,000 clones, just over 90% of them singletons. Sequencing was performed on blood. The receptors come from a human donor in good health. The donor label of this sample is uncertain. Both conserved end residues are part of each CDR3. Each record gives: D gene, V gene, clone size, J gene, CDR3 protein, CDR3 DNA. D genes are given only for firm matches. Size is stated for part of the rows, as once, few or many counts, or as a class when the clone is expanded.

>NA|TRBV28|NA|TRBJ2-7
CASSYHKTAGSYEQYF
TGTGCCAGCAGCTATCATAAGACCGCGGGCTCCTACGAGCAGTACTTC
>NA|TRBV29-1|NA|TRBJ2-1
CSVEEGKGRNEQFF
TGCAGCGTTGAGGAAGGGAAGGGGCGTAATGAGCAGTTCTTC
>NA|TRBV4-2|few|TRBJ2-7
CASSQPLGEVTYEQYF
TGTGCCAGCAGCCAGCCCCTCGGGGAGGTGACCTACGAGCAGTACTTC
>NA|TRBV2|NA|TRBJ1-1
CASCKTENTEAFF
TGTGCCAGCTGCAAGACGGAGAACACTGAAGCTTTCTTT
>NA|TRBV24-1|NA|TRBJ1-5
CATSDLGELQPQHF
TGTGCCACCAGTGATTTGGGGGAACTCCAGCCCCAGCATTTT
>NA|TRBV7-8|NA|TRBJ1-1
CASSSLTGPNTEAFF
TGTGCCAGCAGCTCGCTCACAGGGCCCAACACTGAAGCTTTCTTT
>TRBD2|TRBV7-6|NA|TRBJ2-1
CASSSSGASSYNEQFF
TGTGCCAGCAGCAGTAGCGGGGCGAGCTCCTACAATGAGCAGTTCTTC
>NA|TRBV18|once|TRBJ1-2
CASSPGLAYGYTF
TGTGCCAGCTCACCAGGACTCGCGTATGGCTACACCTTC
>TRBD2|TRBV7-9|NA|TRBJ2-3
CASRPTSGGEVDTQYF
TGTGCCAGCAGGCCAACGAGCGGGGGGGAGGTAGATACGCAGTATTTT
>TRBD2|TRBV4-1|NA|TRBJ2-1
CASSQDGGDEQFF
TGCGCCAGCAGCCAAGATGGGGGGGATGAGCAGTTCTTC
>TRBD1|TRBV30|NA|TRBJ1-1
CAWSVLGTGVNTEAFF
TGTGCCTGGAGTGTATTAGGGACAGGGGTGAACACTGAAGCTTTCTTT
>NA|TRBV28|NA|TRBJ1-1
CASSQSGVTNTEAFF
TGTGCCAGCAGCCAATCGGGGGTGACGAACACTGAAGCTTTCTTT
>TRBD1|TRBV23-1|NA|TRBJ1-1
CASSADRAGTEAFF
TGCGCCAGCAGTGCTGACAGGGCGGGCACTGAAGCTTTCTTT
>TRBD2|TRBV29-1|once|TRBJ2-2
CSVAYAGGLGELFF
TGCAGCGTCGCCTATGCGGGGGGGCTTGGGGAGCTGTTTTTT
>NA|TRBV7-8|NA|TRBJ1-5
CASSSRVGNQPQHF
TGTGCCAGCAGCTCCAGGGTGGGCAATCAGCCCCAGCATTTT
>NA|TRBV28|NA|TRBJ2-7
CASMRQTSTYEQYF
TGTGCCAGCATGAGGCAGACGAGTACCTACGAGCAGTACTTC
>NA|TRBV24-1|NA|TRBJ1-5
CATSDPGFNQPQHF
TGTGCCACCAGTGATCCGGGTTTCAATCAGCCCCAGCATTTT
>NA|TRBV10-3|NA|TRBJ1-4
CAISDRGDEKLFF
TGTGCCATCAGTGATCGGGGGGATGAAAAACTGTTTTTT
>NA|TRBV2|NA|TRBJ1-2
CASSPRLQGRYGYTF
TGTGCCAGCAGCCCAAGATTGCAGGGACGCTATGGCTACACCTTC
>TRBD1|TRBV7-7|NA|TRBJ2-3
CASSLGTGGPTDTQYF
TGTGCTAGCAGCTTAGGGACAGGGGGGCCCACAGATACGCAGTATTTT
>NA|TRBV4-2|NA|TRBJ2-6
CASSPNVGSGANVLTF
TGTGCCAGCAGCCCTAACGTGGGCTCTGGGGCCAACGTCCTGACTTTC
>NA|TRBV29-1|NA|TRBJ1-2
CSVIRDSEGYTF
TGCAGCGTTATCAGGGATAGTGAGGGCTACACCTTC
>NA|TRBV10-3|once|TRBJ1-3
CAISGQQGNTIYF
TGTGCCATCAGTGGGCAACAGGGAAACACCATATATTTT
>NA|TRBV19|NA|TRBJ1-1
CASSTETSNTEAFF
TGTGCCAGTAGTACAGAAACATCGAACACTGAAGCTTTCTTT
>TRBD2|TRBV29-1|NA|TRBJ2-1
CSVGGTSGHSYNEQFF
TGCAGCGTTGGGGGAACTAGCGGACACTCCTACAATGAGCAGTTCTTC
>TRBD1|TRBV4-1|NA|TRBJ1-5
CASSQTGTRQPQHF
TGCGCCAGCAGCCAGACAGGGACACGGCAGCCCCAGCATTTT
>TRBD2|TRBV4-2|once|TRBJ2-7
CASSQPGTSGGGEQYF
TGTGCCAGCAGCCAACCTGGGACTAGCGGGGGCGGGGAGCAGTACTTC
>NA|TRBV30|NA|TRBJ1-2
CAWSNSYWTDYGYTF
TGTGCCTGGAGTAATTCCTATTGGACAGACTATGGCTACACCTTC
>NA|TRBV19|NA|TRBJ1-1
CASSMGEGTEAFF
TGTGCCAGTAGTATGGGGGAAGGCACTGAAGCTTTCTTT
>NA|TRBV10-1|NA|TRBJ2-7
CASSESGALDEQYF
TGCGCCAGCAGTGAGTCGGGGGCCCTGGACGAGCAGTACTTC
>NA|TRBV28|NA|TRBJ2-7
CASSTSPYYEQYF
TGTGCCAGCAGTACTTCTCCCTACTACGAGCAGTACTTC
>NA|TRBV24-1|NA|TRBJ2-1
CATSNREYTSYNEQFF
TGTGCCACCAGTAACAGGGAGTATACCTCCTACAATGAGCAGTTCTTC
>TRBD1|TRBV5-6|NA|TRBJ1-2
CASRHRTGDYGYTF
TGTGCCAGCAGACACCGGACAGGCGACTATGGCTACACCTTC
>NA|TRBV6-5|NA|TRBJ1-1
CASSYSLTIGTEAFF
TGTGCCAGCAGTTACTCGCTTACCATTGGCACTGAAGCTTTCTTT
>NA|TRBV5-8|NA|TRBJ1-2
CASSLMAGDYGYTF
TGTGCCAGCAGCTTAATGGCAGGTGACTATGGCTACACCTTC
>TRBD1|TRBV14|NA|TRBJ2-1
CASSQTLGGGEQFF
TGTGCCAGCAGCCAAACACTAGGGGGCGGTGAGCAGTTCTTC
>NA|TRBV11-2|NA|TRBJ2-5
CASSLGRAGLLETQYF
TGTGCCAGCAGCTTAGGTCGGGCAGGGTTGCTGGAGACCCAGTACTTC
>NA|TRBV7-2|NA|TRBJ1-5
CASSLDRDQPQHF
TGTGCCAGCAGCTTAGACAGAGATCAGCCCCAGCATTTT
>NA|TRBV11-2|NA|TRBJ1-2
CASSLFLTSYGYTF
TGTGCCAGCAGCTTATTTTTGACTTCCTATGGCTACACCTTC
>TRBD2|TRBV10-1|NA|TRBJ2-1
CASSDSGGSYNEQFF
TGCGCCAGCAGCGATAGCGGGGGGTCTTACAATGAGCAGTTCTTC
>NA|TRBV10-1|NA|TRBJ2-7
CASSESDPYEQYF
TGCGCCAGCAGTGAGTCGGACCCCTACGAGCAGTACTTC
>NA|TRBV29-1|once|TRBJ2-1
CSVGGGPKSQQFF
TGCAGCGTTGGAGGGGGGCCCAAAAGTCAGCAGTTCTTC
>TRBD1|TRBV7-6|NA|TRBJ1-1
CASSLGSGGAGFTEAFF
TGTGCCAGCAGCTTAGGTTCAGGGGGCGCGGGGTTCACTGAAGCTTTCTTT
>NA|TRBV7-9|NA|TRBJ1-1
CASSMGLGTEAFF
TGTGCCAGCAGCATGGGCCTCGGCACTGAAGCTTTCTTT
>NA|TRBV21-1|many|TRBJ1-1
CASSKALGYRGYPTEAFF
TGTGCCAGCAGCAAAGCGCTCGGGTACAGGGGCTATCCCACTGAAGCTTTCTTT
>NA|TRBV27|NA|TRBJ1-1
CASSPSWGAGNTEAFF
TGTGCCAGCAGCCCATCGTGGGGGGCGGGAAACACTGAAGCTTTCTTT
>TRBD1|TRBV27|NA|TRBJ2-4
CASSPRDSILAKNIQYF
TGTGCCAGCAGTCCCCGGGACAGCATACTAGCCAAAAACATTCAGTACTTC
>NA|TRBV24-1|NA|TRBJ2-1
CATSDSGRPNEQFF
TGTGCCACCAGTGATTCAGGACGCCCCAATGAGCAGTTCTTC
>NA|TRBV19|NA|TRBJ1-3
CASSRGEGNTIYF
TGTGCCAGTAGTAGGGGGGAAGGAAACACCATATATTTT
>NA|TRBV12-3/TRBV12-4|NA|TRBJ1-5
CASSLGGQPQHF
TGTGCCAGCAGTTTAGGGGGCCAGCCCCAGCATTTT
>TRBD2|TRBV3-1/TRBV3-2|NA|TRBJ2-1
CASRHGTSGAEQFF
TGTGCCAGCAGGCACGGGACTAGCGGGGCTGAGCAGTTCTTC
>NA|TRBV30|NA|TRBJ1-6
CAWRQGNSPLHF
TGTGCCTGGAGACAGGGAAATTCACCCCTCCACTTT
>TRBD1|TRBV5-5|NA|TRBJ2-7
CASTRTGGGYEQYF
TGTGCCAGCACCCGGACAGGGGGGGGGTACGAGCAGTACTTC
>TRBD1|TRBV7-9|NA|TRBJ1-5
CASSLGDSRNQPQHF
TGTGCCAGCAGCTTAGGGGACAGCCGCAATCAGCCCCAGCATTTT
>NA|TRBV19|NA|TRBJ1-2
CASRETRNYGYTF
TGTGCCAGTAGAGAGACACGGAACTATGGCTACACCTTC
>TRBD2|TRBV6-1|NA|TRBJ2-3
CASSGNVAGSTDTQYF
TGTGCCAGCAGTGGGAACGTAGCGGGGAGCACAGATACGCAGTATTTT
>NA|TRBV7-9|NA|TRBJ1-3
CASSLAGVVDRGNTIYF
TGTGCCAGCAGCTTAGCTGGGGTAGTGGACAGAGGAAACACCATATATTTT
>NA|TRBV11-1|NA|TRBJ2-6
CASSFSSGANVLTF
TGTGCCAGCAGCTTCTCCTCTGGGGCCAACGTCCTGACTTTC